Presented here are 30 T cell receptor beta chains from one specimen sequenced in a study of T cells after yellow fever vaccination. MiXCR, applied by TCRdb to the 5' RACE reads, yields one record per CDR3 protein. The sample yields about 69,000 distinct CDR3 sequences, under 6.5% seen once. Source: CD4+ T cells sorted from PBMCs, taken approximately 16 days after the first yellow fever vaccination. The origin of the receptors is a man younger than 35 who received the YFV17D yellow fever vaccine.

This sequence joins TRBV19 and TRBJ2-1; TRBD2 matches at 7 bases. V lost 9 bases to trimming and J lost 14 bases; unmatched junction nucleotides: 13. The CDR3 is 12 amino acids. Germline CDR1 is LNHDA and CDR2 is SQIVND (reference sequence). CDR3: CASVSRTSEEFF. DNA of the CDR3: TGTGCCAGCGTCTCCAGAACTAGCGAGGAGTTCTTC.

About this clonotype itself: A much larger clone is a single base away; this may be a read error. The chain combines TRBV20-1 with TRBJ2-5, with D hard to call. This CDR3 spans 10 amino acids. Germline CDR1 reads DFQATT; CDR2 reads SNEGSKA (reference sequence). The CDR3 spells CRARAETQYF. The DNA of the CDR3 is TGCAGAGCTAGAGCGGAGACCCAGTACTTC.

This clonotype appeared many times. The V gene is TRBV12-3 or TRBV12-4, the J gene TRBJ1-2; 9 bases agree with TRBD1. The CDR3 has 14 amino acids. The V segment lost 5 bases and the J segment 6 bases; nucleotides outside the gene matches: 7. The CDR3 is CASSMDRGYHGYTF. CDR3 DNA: TGTGCCAGCAGTATGGACAGGGGTTATCATGGCTACACCTTC.

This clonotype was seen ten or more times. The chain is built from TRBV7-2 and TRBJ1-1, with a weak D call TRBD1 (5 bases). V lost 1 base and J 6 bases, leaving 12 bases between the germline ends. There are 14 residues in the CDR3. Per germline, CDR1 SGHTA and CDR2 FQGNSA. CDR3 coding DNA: TGTGCCAGCAGCTTAGGGCAGGGCTTCCCTGAAGCTTTCTTT. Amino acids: CASSLGQGFPEAFF.

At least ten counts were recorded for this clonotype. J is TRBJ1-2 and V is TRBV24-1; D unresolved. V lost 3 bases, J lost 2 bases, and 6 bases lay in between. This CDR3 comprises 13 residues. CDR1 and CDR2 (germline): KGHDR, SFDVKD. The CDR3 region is CATSDRENYGYTF. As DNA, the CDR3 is TGTGCCACCAGTGATCGGGAAAACTATGGCTACACCTTC.

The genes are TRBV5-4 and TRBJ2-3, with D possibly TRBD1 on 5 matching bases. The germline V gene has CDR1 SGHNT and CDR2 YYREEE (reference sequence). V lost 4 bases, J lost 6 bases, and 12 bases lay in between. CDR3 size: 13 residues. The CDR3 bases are TGTGCCAGCAGCCGAGCCAGGGATGATACGCAGTATTTT. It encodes CASSRARDDTQYF.

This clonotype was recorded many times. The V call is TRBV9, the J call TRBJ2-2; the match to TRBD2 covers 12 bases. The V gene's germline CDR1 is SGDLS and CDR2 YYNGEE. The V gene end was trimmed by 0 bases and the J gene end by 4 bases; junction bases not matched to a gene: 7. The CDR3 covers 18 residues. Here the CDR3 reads CASSVAPSGGASTGELFF. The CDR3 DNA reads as TGTGCCAGCAGCGTAGCCCCTAGCGGGGGGGCATCCACCGGGGAGCTGTTTTTT.

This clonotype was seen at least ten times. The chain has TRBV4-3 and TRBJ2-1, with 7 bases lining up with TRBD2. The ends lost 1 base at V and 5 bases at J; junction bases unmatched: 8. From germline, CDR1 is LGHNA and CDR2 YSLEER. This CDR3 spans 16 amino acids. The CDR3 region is CASSQGGAAGDNEQFF. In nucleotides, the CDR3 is TGCGCCAGCAGCCAAGGTGGGGCGGCGGGGGACAATGAGCAGTTCTTC.

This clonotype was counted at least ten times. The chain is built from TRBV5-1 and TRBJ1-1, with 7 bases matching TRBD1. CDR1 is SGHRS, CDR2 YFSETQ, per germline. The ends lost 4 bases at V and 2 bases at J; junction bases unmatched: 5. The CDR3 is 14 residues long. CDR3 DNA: TGCGCCAGCAGCCCGGACAGGCCTAACACTGAAGCTTTCTTT. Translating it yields CASSPDRPNTEAFF.

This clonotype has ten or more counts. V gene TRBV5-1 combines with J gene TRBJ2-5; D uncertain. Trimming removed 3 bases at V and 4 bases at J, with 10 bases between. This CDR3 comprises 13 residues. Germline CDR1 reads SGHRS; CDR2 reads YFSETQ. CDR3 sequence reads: CASSSGRGETQYF. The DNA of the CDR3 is TGCGCCAGCAGCTCAGGACGTGGAGAGACCCAGTACTTC.

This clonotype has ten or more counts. CDR3: CSAARGETQYF. The CDR3 nucleotides are TGCAGTGCCGCGCGGGGGGAGACCCAGTACTTC. The rearrangement links TRBV20-1 to TRBJ2-5, with TRBD2 identical over 7 bases. V dropped 6 bases and J dropped 5; count of bases not matched to a gene: 3. The CDR3 runs to 11 residues. CDR1 DFQATT and CDR2 SNEGSKA come from the germline V gene (reference sequence).

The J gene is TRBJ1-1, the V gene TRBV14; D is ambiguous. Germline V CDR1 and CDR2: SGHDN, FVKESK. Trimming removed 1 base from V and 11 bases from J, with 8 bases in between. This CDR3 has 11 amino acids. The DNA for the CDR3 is TGTGCCAGCAGCCAAGCTCCGGGGGCTTTCTTT. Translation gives CASSQAPGAFF.

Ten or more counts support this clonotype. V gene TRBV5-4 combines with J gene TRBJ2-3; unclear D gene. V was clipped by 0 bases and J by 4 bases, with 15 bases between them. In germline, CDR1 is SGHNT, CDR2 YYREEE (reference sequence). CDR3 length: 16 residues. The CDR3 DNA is TGTGCCAGCAGCTTGGTTGGCGCTTCTAGTTCAGATACGCAGTATTTT. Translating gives CASSLVGASSSDTQYF. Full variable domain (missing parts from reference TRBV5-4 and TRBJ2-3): ETGVTQSPTHLIKTRGQQVTLRCSSQSGHNTVSWYQQALGQGPQFIFQYYREEENGRGNFPPRFSGLQFPNYSSELNVNALELDDSALYLCASSLVGASSSDTQYFGPGTRLTVL.

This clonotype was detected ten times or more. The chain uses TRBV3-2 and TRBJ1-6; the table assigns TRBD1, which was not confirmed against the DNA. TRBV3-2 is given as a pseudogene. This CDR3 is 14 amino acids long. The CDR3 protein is CASSQQGRNSPLHF. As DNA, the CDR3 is TGTGCCAGCAGCCAACAGGGTAGGAATTCACCCCTCCACTTT.

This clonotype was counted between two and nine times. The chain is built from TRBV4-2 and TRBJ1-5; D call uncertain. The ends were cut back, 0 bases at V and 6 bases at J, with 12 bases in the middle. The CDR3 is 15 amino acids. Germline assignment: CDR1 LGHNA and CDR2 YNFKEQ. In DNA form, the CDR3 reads TGTGCCAGCAGCCAAGAAAACCAAGTCGGTCAGCCCCAGCATTTT. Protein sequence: CASSQENQVGQPQHF.

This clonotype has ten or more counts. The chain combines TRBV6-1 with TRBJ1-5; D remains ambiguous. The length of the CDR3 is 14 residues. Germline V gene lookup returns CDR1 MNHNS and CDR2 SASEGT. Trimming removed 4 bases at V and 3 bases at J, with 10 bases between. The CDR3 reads CASSGTRNNQPQHF. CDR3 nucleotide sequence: TGTGCCAGCAGTGGGACGCGTAACAATCAGCCCCAGCATTTT.

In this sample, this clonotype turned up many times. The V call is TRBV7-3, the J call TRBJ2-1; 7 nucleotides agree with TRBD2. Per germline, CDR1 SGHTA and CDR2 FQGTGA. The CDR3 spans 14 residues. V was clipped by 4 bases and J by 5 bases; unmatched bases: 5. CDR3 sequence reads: CASSSGGINNEQFF. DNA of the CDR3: TGTGCCAGCAGCTCCGGGGGGATAAACAATGAGCAGTTCTTC.

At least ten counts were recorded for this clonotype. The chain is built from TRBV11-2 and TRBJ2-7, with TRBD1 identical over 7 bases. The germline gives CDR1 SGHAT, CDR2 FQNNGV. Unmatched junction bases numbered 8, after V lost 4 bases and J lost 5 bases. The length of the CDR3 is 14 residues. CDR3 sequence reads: CASSWRQGWDEQYF. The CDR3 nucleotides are TGTGCCAGCAGCTGGCGACAGGGTTGGGACGAGCAGTACTTC.

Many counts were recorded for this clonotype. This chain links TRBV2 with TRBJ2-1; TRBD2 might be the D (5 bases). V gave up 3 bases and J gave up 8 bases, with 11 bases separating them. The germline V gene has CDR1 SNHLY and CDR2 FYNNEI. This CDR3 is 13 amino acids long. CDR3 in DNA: TGTGCCAGCAGTGATGATAGGGAGTATGAGCAGTTCTTC. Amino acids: CASSDDREYEQFF.

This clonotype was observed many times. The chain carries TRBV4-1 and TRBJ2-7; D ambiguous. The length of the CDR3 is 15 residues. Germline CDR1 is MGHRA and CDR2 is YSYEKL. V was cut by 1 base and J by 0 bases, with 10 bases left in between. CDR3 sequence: CASSQVIAVSYEQYF. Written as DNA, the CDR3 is TGCGCCAGCAGCCAAGTAATCGCGGTCTCCTACGAGCAGTACTTC.

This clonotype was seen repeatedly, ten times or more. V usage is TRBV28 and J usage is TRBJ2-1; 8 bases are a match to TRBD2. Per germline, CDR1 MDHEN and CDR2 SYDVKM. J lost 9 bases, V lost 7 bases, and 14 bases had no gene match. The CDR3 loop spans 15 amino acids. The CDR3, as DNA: TGTGCCAGCAAAGGGTGGGAGCGGGGGCAGGTTGAGCAGTTCTTC. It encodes CASKGWERGQVEQFF. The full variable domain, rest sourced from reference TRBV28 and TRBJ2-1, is DVKVTQSSRYLVKRTGEKVFLECVQDMDHENMFWYRQDPGLGLRLIYFSYDVKMKEKGDIPEGYSVSREKKERFSLILESASTNQTSMYLCASKGWERGQVEQFFGPGTRLTVL.

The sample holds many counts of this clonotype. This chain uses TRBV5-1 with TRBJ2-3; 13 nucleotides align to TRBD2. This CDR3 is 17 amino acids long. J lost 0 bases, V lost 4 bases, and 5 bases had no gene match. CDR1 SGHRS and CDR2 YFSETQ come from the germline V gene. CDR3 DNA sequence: TGCGCCAGCAGCCGGACTAGCGGGGGATCTAGCACAGATACGCAGTATTTT. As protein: CASSRTSGGSSTDTQYF. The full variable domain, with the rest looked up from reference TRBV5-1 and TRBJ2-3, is KAGVTQTPRYLIKTRGQQVTLSCSPISGHRSVSWYQQTPGQGLQFLFEYFSETQRNKGNFPGRFSGRQFSNSRSEMNVSTLELGDSALYLCASSRTSGGSSTDTQYFGPGTRLTVL.

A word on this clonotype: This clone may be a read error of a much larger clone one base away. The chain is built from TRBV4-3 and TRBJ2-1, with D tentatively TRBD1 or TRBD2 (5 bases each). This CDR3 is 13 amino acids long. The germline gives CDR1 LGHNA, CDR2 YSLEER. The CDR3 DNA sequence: TGCGCCAGCAGCCAACGGGGCTACAATGATCAGTTCTTC. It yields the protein CASSQRGYNDQFF.

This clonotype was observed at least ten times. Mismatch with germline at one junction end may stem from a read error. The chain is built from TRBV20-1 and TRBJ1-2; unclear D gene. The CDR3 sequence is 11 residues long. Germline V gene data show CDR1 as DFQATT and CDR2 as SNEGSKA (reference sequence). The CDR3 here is CSARDLLPAGF. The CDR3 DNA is TGCAGTGCTAGAGACCTCCTCCCGGCCGGGTTC.

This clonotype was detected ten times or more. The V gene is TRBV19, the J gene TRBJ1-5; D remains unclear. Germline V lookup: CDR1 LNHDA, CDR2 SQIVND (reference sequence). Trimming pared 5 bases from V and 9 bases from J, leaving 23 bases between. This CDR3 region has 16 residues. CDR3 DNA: TGTGCCAGTAGTTTCCACATAAGTCAGGCCCTTCGGCCCCAGCATTTT. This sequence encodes CASSFHISQALRPQHF.

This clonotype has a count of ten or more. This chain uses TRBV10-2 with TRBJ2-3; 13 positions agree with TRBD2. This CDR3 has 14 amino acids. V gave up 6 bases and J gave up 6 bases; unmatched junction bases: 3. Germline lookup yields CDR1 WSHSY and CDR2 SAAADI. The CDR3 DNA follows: TGCGCCAGCAGACTAGCGGGGGGGGCGGATACGCAGTATTTT. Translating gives CASRLAGGADTQYF.

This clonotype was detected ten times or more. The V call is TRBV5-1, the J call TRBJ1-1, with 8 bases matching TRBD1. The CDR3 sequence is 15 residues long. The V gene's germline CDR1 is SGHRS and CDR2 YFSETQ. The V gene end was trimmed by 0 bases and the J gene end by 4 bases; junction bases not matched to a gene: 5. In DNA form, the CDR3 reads TGCGCCAGCAGCTTGGTTACAGGGGGTTTCACTGAAGCTTTCTTT. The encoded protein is CASSLVTGGFTEAFF.

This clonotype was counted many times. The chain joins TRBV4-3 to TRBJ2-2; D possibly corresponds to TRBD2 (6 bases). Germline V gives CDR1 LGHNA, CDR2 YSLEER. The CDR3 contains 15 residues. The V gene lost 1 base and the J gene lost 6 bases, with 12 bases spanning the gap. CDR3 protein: CASSQGGTVPGELFF. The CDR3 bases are TGCGCCAGCAGCCAAGGTGGGACTGTACCCGGGGAGCTGTTTTTT.

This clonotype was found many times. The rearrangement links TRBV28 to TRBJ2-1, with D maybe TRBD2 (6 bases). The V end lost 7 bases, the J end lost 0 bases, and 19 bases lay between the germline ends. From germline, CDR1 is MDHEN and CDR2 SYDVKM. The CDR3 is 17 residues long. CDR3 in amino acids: CASTSAGLQSSYNEQFF. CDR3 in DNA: TGTGCCAGCACATCTGCGGGGCTCCAGAGCTCCTACAATGAGCAGTTCTTC.

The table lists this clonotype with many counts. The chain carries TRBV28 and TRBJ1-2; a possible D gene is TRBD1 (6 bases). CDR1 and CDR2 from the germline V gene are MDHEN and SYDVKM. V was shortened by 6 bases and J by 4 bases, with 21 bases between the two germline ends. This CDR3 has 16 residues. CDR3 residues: CASSPLGSSGAYGYTF. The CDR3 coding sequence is TGTGCCAGCAGCCCCCTAGGCAGCTCGGGGGCCTATGGCTACACCTTC.